Each of the 22 T cell receptor beta chains below was sequenced from the same sample in a study of T cell repertoires in cytomegalovirus infection. MiXCR, run by TCRdb on the reads, gives a single entry per CDR3 protein. Seen here are some 350,000 distinct CDR3 sequences, approximately 35% observed once, and the top ten hold about 13%. Their antigens remain unidentified. This material consisted of cultured PBMCs, taken from culture after CMV antigen stimulation. The receptors were gathered from a human donor in good health (CMV status not recorded). Some clones in this sample may be carry-over from other donors' samples.

The rearrangement joins TRBV5-1 to TRBJ2-7, with D perhaps TRBD1 (6 bases). The length of the CDR3 is 15 residues. Germline-derived CDR1 and CDR2 are SGHRS and YFSETQ. Deletions cut 4 bases from V and 3 bases from J, with 17 bases between. The CDR3 is CASSLAPGHNYEQYF. As DNA, the CDR3 is TGCGCCAGCAGCCTTGCCCCGGGACACAACTACGAGCAGTACTTC.

This clonotype has more than one count but fewer than ten. This rearrangement joins TRBV14 to TRBJ2-3; weak D call: TRBD1 (5 bases). CDR1 is SGHDN, CDR2 FVKESK, per germline. The CDR3 consists of 14 residues. V lost 4 bases and J 0 bases, leaving 8 bases between the germline ends. The CDR3 loop reads CASSRQISTDTQYF. The CDR3 bases are TGTGCCAGCAGCCGACAGATAAGCACAGATACGCAGTATTTT.

This clonotype was seen many times. V gene TRBV11-2 combines with J gene TRBJ2-1, with 10 bases matching TRBD2. Germline V gene lookup returns CDR1 SGHAT and CDR2 FQNNGV. CDR3 length: 15 residues. V shed 5 bases, J shed 2 bases, and the junction held 3 bases outside the gene matches. CDR3 in amino acids: CASSLSGRPYNEQFF. CDR3 nucleotide sequence: TGTGCCAGCAGCCTTAGCGGGAGGCCCTACAATGAGCAGTTCTTC.

This clonotype was seen only a few times. V is TRBV12-3 or TRBV12-4 and J is TRBJ2-5; D gene uncertain. The CDR3 spans 14 residues. The V end lost 3 bases, the J end lost 5 bases, and 13 bases lay between the germline ends. The CDR3 DNA reads as TGTGCCAGCAGTTTGCGTCTGGTCGCGGAGACCCAGTACTTC. It specifies CASSLRLVAETQYF.

The V call is TRBV7-2, the J call TRBJ2-3; 12 bases fit TRBD2. V was pared by 5 bases and J by 3 bases, with 6 bases of the junction left unmatched. Germline-derived CDR1 and CDR2 are SGHTA and FQGNSA. The CDR3 totals 16 residues. The CDR3 region has the DNA TGTGCCAGCAGCCCCCGACTAGCGGGAGCAACAGATACGCAGTATTTT. It codes for CASSPRLAGATDTQYF.

J is TRBJ2-3 and V is TRBV7-3; 9 nucleotides align to TRBD1. J lost 2 bases, V lost 5 bases, and 8 bases had no gene match. This CDR3 has 16 residues. Germline assignment: CDR1 SGHTA and CDR2 FQGTGA. The CDR3 is CASSTGQGSDTDTQYF. CDR3 sequence (DNA): TGTGCCAGCAGCACGGGACAGGGTAGCGACACAGATACGCAGTATTTT.

The chain uses TRBV6-4 and TRBJ2-1; 7 nucleotides agree with TRBD2. CDR1 is MRHNA, CDR2 SNTAGT, per germline. The J segment lost 0 bases and the V segment lost 3 bases, leaving 5 bases of the junction unmatched. This CDR3 spans 16 amino acids. The CDR3 DNA reads TGTGCCAGCAGTGAACGTAGCGGGTACTCCTACAATGAGCAGTTCTTC. Translation gives CASSERSGYSYNEQFF.

This clonotype came up a few times. The gene calls are TRBV7-8 and TRBJ1-2; 9 bases align to TRBD1. Germline V gives CDR1 SGHVS, CDR2 FQNEAQ. Trimming at V came to 5 bases and at J to 1 base, leaving 11 bases not matched to a gene. The CDR3 consists of 17 residues. CDR3 sequence reads: CASSRTGGVSSNYGYTF. Here the CDR3 DNA reads TGTGCCAGCAGCCGAACAGGGGGCGTTTCGAGTAACTATGGCTACACCTTC.

The V and J genes are TRBV7-2 and TRBJ2-5; a weak D match, TRBD2 (6 bases). The CDR3 is 14 residues long. The V and J ends lost 1 base and 4 bases respectively, with 10 bases between them. Germline V CDR1 and CDR2: SGHTA, FQGNSA. The CDR3 protein is CASSLGYGGETQYF. The CDR3 DNA reads TGTGCCAGCAGCTTAGGCTACGGGGGAGAGACCCAGTACTTC.

There are a few counts of this clonotype. The rearrangement uses TRBV7-8 and TRBJ2-5; D remains unclear. V lost 5 bases to trimming and J lost 2 bases, with 12 bases between them. CDR1 and CDR2 (germline): SGHVS, FQNEAQ. The CDR3 consists of 14 residues. In DNA, the CDR3 is TGTGCCAGCAGCCCTACAGATATACAAGAGACCCAGTACTTC. This codes for CASSPTDIQETQYF.

The rearrangement uses TRBV12-3 or TRBV12-4 and TRBJ2-1, with no clear D. Between the trimmed V and J ends, which lost 5 bases and 8 bases, there was a span of 7 bases. The CDR3 consists of 11 residues. Here the CDR3 reads CASSSTHEQFF. The CDR3 nucleotides read TGTGCCAGCAGTAGTACCCATGAGCAGTTCTTC.

The gene calls are TRBV7-9 and TRBJ2-7, with unresolved D. The germline gives CDR1 SEHNR, CDR2 FQNEAQ (reference sequence). V dropped 0 bases and J dropped 4 bases, with 7 bases sitting between them. The CDR3 covers 13 residues. CDR3 sequence (DNA): TGTGCCAGCAGCTTAGCTGTGGGATACGAGCAGTACGTC. This translates into CASSLAVGYEQYV.

This clonotype came up a few times. This chain uses TRBV28 with TRBJ2-1, with a weak D call TRBD2 (5 bases). The V gene's germline CDR1 is MDHEN and CDR2 SYDVKM. Trimming removed 4 bases at V and 0 bases at J, with 16 bases between. The CDR3 contains 17 residues. The CDR3 bases are TGTGCCAGCAGTTCAAGGGAGTGGCGCCTCTCCTACAATGAGCAGTTCTTC. It encodes CASSSREWRLSYNEQFF.

This clonotype came up a few times. This rearrangement joins TRBV27 to TRBJ1-2, with D unresolved. V lost 5 bases and J 3 bases, leaving 13 bases between the germline ends. CDR3 length equals 14 residues. Germline V gives CDR1 MNHEY, CDR2 SMNVEV (reference sequence). The CDR3 spells CASSPGPRYYGYTF. The DNA for the CDR3 is TGTGCCAGCAGTCCAGGACCACGGTACTATGGCTACACCTTC.

This clonotype was counted only a few times. V usage is TRBV19 and J usage is TRBJ1-4, with 8 bases lining up with TRBD1. From germline, CDR1 is LNHDA and CDR2 SQIVND (reference sequence). V gave up 3 bases and J gave up 0 bases; unmatched junction bases: 0. The CDR3 is 15 amino acids. CDR3 in amino acids: CASSMGQATNEKLFF. The CDR3 coding sequence is TGTGCCAGTAGTATGGGACAGGCAACTAATGAAAAACTGTTTTTT.

This rearrangement joins TRBV2 to TRBJ1-1, with D uncertain. V was pared by 2 bases and J by 5 bases, with 12 bases between. CDR3 length equals 14 residues. Looked up from germline, CDR1 is SNHLY and CDR2 is FYNNEI. The CDR3, as DNA: TGTGCCAGCAGTGAAATTAGTGGACGGACTGAAGCTTTCTTT. Protein product: CASSEISGRTEAFF.

This clonotype has just a few counts. The rearrangement uses TRBV12-3 or TRBV12-4 and TRBJ2-7, with a possible D match to TRBD1 (6 bases). The CDR3 is made up of 13 amino acids. Trimming cost V 3 bases and J 3 bases, with 9 bases left between them. The DNA for the CDR3 is TGTGCCAGCAGTTTTAAGGGGGTCTACGAGCAGTACTTC. Amino acids: CASSFKGVYEQYF.

V usage is TRBV12-3 or TRBV12-4 and J usage is TRBJ2-5; 12 nucleotides match TRBD2. This CDR3 has 16 residues. Germline trimming cut 6 bases from V and 4 bases from J; bases unmatched to any gene: 9. CDR3 protein: CASSSPLAGGPETQYF. Here the CDR3 DNA reads TGTGCCAGCAGCTCCCCACTAGCGGGAGGTCCAGAGACCCAGTACTTC.

The rearrangement links TRBV7-9 to TRBJ2-4, with D unclear. Germline-derived CDR1 and CDR2 are SEHNR and FQNEAQ (reference sequence). CDR3 length: 14 amino acids. V shed 0 bases and J shed 1 base, with 4 bases lying between them. The chain's CDR3 is CASSLAGAKNIQYF. In nucleotides, the CDR3 is TGTGCCAGCAGCTTAGCGGGGGCCAAAAACATTCAGTACTTC.

In its sample, this clonotype was seen many times. The CDR3: CASSLDGATNEKLFF. The CDR3 nucleotides are TGTGCCAGCAGCTTGGACGGTGCAACTAATGAAAAACTGTTTTTT. The chain couples TRBV7-9 to TRBJ1-4; D is unresolved. This CDR3 contains 15 residues. The V end was cut by 3 bases, the J end by 0 bases, with 8 bases between. Per germline, CDR1 SEHNR and CDR2 FQNEAQ (reference sequence).

V and J are TRBV19 and TRBJ1-1, with D perhaps TRBD1 (5 bases). Trimming stripped 4 bases from V and 1 base from J, with 16 bases between. The CDR3 loop spans 16 amino acids. The germline V gene encodes CDR1 LNHDA and CDR2 SQIVND (reference sequence). CDR3 sequence reads: CASSTGPVTANTEAFF. The CDR3 DNA reads as TGTGCCAGTAGTACAGGGCCGGTCACAGCGAACACTGAAGCTTTCTTT.

The chain links TRBV20-1 to TRBJ1-2; D is perhaps TRBD1 (5 bases). V lost 0 bases, J lost 2 bases, and 19 bases lay in between. Germline V CDR1 and CDR2: DFQATT, SNEGSKA (reference sequence). This CDR3 is built from 17 residues. The CDR3 region is CSARDPYRRIENYGYTF. CDR3 DNA: TGCAGTGCTAGAGACCCCTACAGGAGAATAGAAAACTATGGCTACACCTTC.